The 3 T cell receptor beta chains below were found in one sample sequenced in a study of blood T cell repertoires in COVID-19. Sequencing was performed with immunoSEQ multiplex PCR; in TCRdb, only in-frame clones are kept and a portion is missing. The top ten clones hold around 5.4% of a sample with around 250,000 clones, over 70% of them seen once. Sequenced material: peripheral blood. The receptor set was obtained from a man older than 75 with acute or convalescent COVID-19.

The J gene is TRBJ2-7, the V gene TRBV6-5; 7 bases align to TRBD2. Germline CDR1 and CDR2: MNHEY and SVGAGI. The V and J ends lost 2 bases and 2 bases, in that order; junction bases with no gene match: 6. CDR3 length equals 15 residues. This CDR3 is CASSYEAGAPYEQYF. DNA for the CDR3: TGTGCCAGCAGTTACGAGGCGGGAGCTCCCTACGAGCAGTACTTC.

The CDR3 sequence: CASSQGEGGAEAFF. The DNA for the CDR3 is TGTGCCAGCAGCCAAGGAGAGGGTGGCGCTGAAGCTTTCTTT. This chain joins TRBV3-1 (or the pseudogene TRBV3-2) and TRBJ1-1; no clear D. This CDR3 comprises 14 residues. Germline CDR1 LGHDT, CDR2 YNNKEL (reference sequence). V shed 1 base and J shed 6 bases, with 12 bases lying between them.

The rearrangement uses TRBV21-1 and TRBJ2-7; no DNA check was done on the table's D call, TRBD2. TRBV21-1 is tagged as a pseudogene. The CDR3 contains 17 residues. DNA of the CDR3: TGTGCCAGCAGCAAAGAGGGTAGCGGGGGGCCCCTCTACGAGCAGTACTTC. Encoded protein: CASSKEGSGGPLYEQYF.